These 24 T cell receptor beta chains were sequenced from one sample in a study of identifying expanded T cells in peripheral blood. Assay used: immunoSEQ multiplex PCR; TCRdb lists only in-frame clones, some missing. The sample lists about 100,000 clones; roughly 85% were seen once. What was sequenced was blood. Receptor source: a person between 18 and 69 years old in good health.

The chain recombines TRBV2 with TRBJ1-5, with D tentatively TRBD1 (5 bases). The CDR3 totals 15 residues. V lost 2 bases, J lost 6 bases, and 14 bases lay in between. Germline V gene sequence: CDR1 SNHLY, CDR2 FYNNEI. The CDR3 here is CASSELPRVGQPQHF. The CDR3 coding sequence is TGTGCCAGCAGTGAACTACCCAGGGTTGGTCAGCCCCAGCATTTT.

J is TRBJ2-7 and V is TRBV7-2, with 10 bases that match TRBD2. With 5 bases clipped from V and 0 bases from J, the junction kept 4 bases outside the gene matches. CDR1 and CDR2 from the germline V gene are SGHTA and FQGNSA. The CDR3 runs 15 residues. This CDR3 reads CASSPVAGGSYEQYF. The DNA of the CDR3 is TGTGCCAGCAGCCCGGTAGCGGGGGGCTCCTACGAGCAGTACTTC.

This chain connects TRBV7-7 to TRBJ2-2, with no clear D. Germline V gives CDR1 SSHAT, CDR2 FNYEAQ (reference sequence). The CDR3 is 13 residues long. The V end lost 1 base, the J end lost 6 bases, and 6 bases lay between the germline ends. The CDR3 DNA is TGTGCCAGCAGCTTAGTTGTGGCCGGGGAGCTGTTTTTT. This codes for CASSLVVAGELFF.

The V gene is TRBV7-9, the J gene TRBJ1-6; 7 nucleotides agree with TRBD1. Germline assignment: CDR1 SEHNR and CDR2 FQNEAQ (reference sequence). After removal of 5 bases from V and 7 bases from J, the junction contained 8 bases not matched to a gene. The CDR3 length is 15 residues. The DNA for the CDR3 is TGTGCCAGCAGCCAAGGGGGCCCAGGAAATTCACCCCTCCACTTT. Its translation: CASSQGGPGNSPLHF.

V and J are TRBV7-9 and TRBJ1-2; tentative D call: TRBD1 (5 bases). The germline V gene encodes CDR1 SEHNR and CDR2 FQNEAQ (reference sequence). Trimming pared 5 bases from V and 3 bases from J, leaving 22 bases between. The CDR3 is 17 amino acids. The CDR3 protein is CASSHPLGPQGDYGYTF. The CDR3 DNA follows: TGTGCCAGCAGCCACCCTCTGGGACCGCAGGGCGACTATGGCTACACCTTC. Combining the CDR3 with reference TRBV7-9 and TRBJ1-2 gives the whole variable domain DTGVSQNPRHKITKRGQNVTFRCDPISEHNRLYWYRQTLGQGPEFLTYFQNEAQLEKSRLLSDRFSAERPKGSFSTLEIQRTEQGDSAMYLCASSHPLGPQGDYGYTFGSGTRLTVV.

The rearrangement uses TRBV27 and TRBJ2-1; 11 bases agree with TRBD2. J gave up 9 bases and V 8 bases, and 15 bases lay outside the gene matches. CDR3 size: 16 residues. CDR1 and CDR2 (germline): MNHEY, SMNVEV (reference sequence). The CDR3 region is CASRTFLAGGIGEQFF. DNA for the CDR3: TGTGCCAGCCGGACCTTTTTAGCGGGGGGGATTGGTGAGCAGTTCTTC.

The chain carries TRBV7-9 and TRBJ1-4, with no clear D. V lost 5 bases and J 6 bases, leaving 4 bases between the germline ends. This CDR3 contains 11 residues. CDR1 is SEHNR, CDR2 FQNEAQ, per germline (reference sequence). The CDR3 region is CASSRDEKLFF. CDR3 nucleotides: TGTGCCAGCAGCCGGGATGAAAAACTGTTTTTT.

This clone showed up just a few times. V is TRBV30 and J is TRBJ1-2; D unclear. CDR3 size: 14 residues. V gave up 5 bases and J gave up 3 bases, with 16 bases separating them. Germline V gene lookup returns CDR1 GTSNPN and CDR2 SVGIG (reference sequence). The DNA for the CDR3 is TGTGCCTGGGAGAACAGAGGGATTTACTATGGCTACACCTTC. Amino acids: CAWENRGIYYGYTF. Full variable domain (rest looked up from reference TRBV30 and TRBJ1-2): SQTIHQWPATLVQPVGSPLSLECTVEGTSNPNLYWYRQAAGRGLQLLFYSVGIGQISSEVPQNLSASRPQDRQFILSSKKLLLSDSGFYLCAWENRGIYYGYTFGSGTRLTVV.

This clone was counted a few times. The gene calls are TRBV4-1 and TRBJ1-5; D uncertain. The CDR3 is 13 residues long. The V end lost 0 bases, the J end lost 6 bases, and 6 bases lay between the germline ends. Germline V gene sequence: CDR1 MGHRA, CDR2 YSYEKL. CDR3 in DNA: TGCGCCAGCAGCCAAGATATTGGTCAGCCCCAGCATTTT. Protein: CASSQDIGQPQHF.

This sequence joins TRBV4-3 and TRBJ1-2; 7 bases fit TRBD1. The germline V gene encodes CDR1 LGHNA and CDR2 YSLEER. Trimming cost V 2 bases and J 3 bases; bases outside gene matches: 3. The CDR3 has 14 residues. The CDR3 protein is CASSQRQGYYGYTF. CDR3 nucleotides: TGCGCCAGCAGCCAAAGACAGGGTTACTATGGCTACACCTTC.

The rearrangement joins TRBV10-3 to TRBJ1-3; 7 nucleotides line up with TRBD1. Germline V gives CDR1 ENHRY, CDR2 SYGVKD. Germline trimming cut 5 bases from V and 2 bases from J; bases unmatched to any gene: 6. This CDR3 comprises 15 residues. The CDR3 loop is CAISTGAIPGNTIYF. DNA of the CDR3: TGTGCCATCAGTACAGGGGCCATACCTGGAAACACCATATATTTT.

Comments on this clone: Other DNA sequences within the sample encode an identical CDR3. The rearrangement joins TRBV7-2 to TRBJ2-7; the D gene is possibly TRBD1 (5 bases). Germline V gives CDR1 SGHTA, CDR2 FQGNSA. V lost 2 bases and J 0 bases, leaving 8 bases between the germline ends. This CDR3 is 14 amino acids long. CDR3 DNA sequence: TGTGCCAGCAGCTTAACAGGCGGCTCCTACGAGCAGTACTTC. Its translation is CASSLTGGSYEQYF.

The V call is TRBV4-3, the J call TRBJ2-2; 14 positions agree with TRBD2. Germline CDR1 reads LGHNA; CDR2 reads YSLEER. CDR3 length: 17 amino acids. Trimming took 4 bases from V and 5 from J; bases not matched to a gene: 6. CDR3: CASSPGLAGESTGELFF. In DNA form, the CDR3 reads TGCGCCAGCAGCCCGGGACTAGCGGGGGAGTCGACCGGGGAGCTGTTTTTT.

This sequence joins TRBV9 and TRBJ2-2; D unclear. This CDR3 comprises 17 residues. Germline assignment: CDR1 SGDLS and CDR2 YYNGEE. V lost 0 bases to trimming and J lost 3 bases, with 15 bases between them. CDR3 region: CASSVESPTFYTGELFF. Written as DNA, the CDR3 is TGTGCCAGCAGCGTAGAATCCCCTACTTTCTACACCGGGGAGCTGTTTTTT.

The rearrangement links TRBV5-6 to TRBJ1-2; a possible D gene is TRBD1 (5 bases). The V and J ends lost 4 bases and 2 bases respectively, with 12 bases between them. Germline V gives CDR1 SGHDT, CDR2 YYEEEE. The CDR3 runs to 14 residues. The CDR3 reads CASSVRDRNYGYTF. CDR3 DNA: TGTGCCAGCAGCGTCCGGGACCGGAACTATGGCTACACCTTC. The whole variable domain, filled in from reference TRBV5-6 and TRBJ1-2, reads DAGVTQSPTHLIKTRGQQVTLRCSPKSGHDTVSWYQQALGQGPQFIFQYYEEEERQRGNFPDRFSGHQFPNYSSELNVNALLLGDSALYLCASSVRDRNYGYTFGSGTRLTVV.

V usage is TRBV6-5 and J usage is TRBJ2-7, with unresolved D. Trimming removed 6 bases from V and 3 bases from J, with 15 bases in between. There are 14 residues in the CDR3. Germline values: CDR1 MNHEY, CDR2 SVGAGI. This CDR3 reads CASRGGVPDYEQYF. The DNA for the CDR3 is TGTGCCAGCAGGGGTGGGGTCCCTGACTACGAGCAGTACTTC.

The V call is TRBV7-2, the J call TRBJ2-5; 11 bases match TRBD2. Germline CDR1 and CDR2: SGHTA and FQGNSA. The CDR3 has 16 amino acids. V was pared by 1 base and J by 5 bases, with 6 bases of the junction left unmatched. Written as DNA, the CDR3 is TGTGCCAGCAGCTTAGTCGGGCTAGCGGGGGGCGAGACCCAGTACTTC. Protein sequence: CASSLVGLAGGETQYF.

Here the CDR3 reads CASSGGRTQYF. In nucleotides, the CDR3 is TGTGCCAGCAGCGGTGGGCGGACCCAGTACTTC. The chain uses TRBV2 and TRBJ2-5; D gene unclear. Deletions cut 6 bases from V and 7 bases from J, with 9 bases between. This CDR3 has 11 residues. Germline lookup yields CDR1 SNHLY and CDR2 FYNNEI.

The chain is built from TRBV6-5 and TRBJ1-4, with 9 positions matching TRBD1. Germline CDR1 reads MNHEY; CDR2 reads SVGAGI. This CDR3 comprises 16 residues. The ends lost 2 bases at V and 10 bases at J; junction bases unmatched: 11. CDR3 DNA: TGTGCCAGCAGTTACGCCGCCGGGACAGGGTTTGGAAAACTGTTTTTT. Protein product: CASSYAAGTGFGKLFF.

The rearrangement joins TRBV7-9 to TRBJ2-1; 7 bases are a match to TRBD2. V shed 2 bases and J 12 bases; nucleotides not matched to a gene: 7. Germline CDR1 SEHNR, CDR2 FQNEAQ (reference sequence). The CDR3 has 13 residues. CDR3 DNA: TGTGCCAGCAGCTTACTAGCGGAGGGTGGGCAGTTCTTC. Amino acid sequence: CASSLLAEGGQFF.

The chain uses TRBV21-1 and TRBJ2-1; the table's D call of TRBD1 was not tested on the DNA. TRBV21-1 is listed as a pseudogene. CDR3 length equals 16 residues. CDR3 residues: CASSKEGAGGIDEQFF. As DNA, the CDR3 is TGTGCCAGCAGCAAAGAGGGGGCAGGGGGAATTGATGAGCAGTTCTTC.

The table lists this clone with a count of one. The genes are TRBV5-6 and TRBJ2-5, with D possibly being TRBD1 or TRBD2 (5 bases each). The CDR3 runs to 13 residues. Germline CDR1 is SGHDT and CDR2 is YYEEEE. Trimming took 6 bases from V and 4 from J, leaving 13 bases between them. CDR3 loop: CASTVGVGETQYF. The CDR3, as DNA: TGTGCCAGCACCGTGGGGGTGGGAGAGACCCAGTACTTC.

This chain uses TRBV5-1 with TRBJ1-2; D unresolved. The CDR3 consists of 15 residues. The V and J ends lost 0 bases and 4 bases respectively, with 13 bases between them. From germline, CDR1 is SGHRS and CDR2 YFSETQ. The CDR3 loop reads CASSLAEGNFYGYTF. DNA of the CDR3: TGCGCCAGCAGCTTGGCCGAGGGCAACTTCTATGGCTACACCTTC.

This rearrangement joins TRBV7-2 to TRBJ2-7; 7 bases agree with TRBD2. V was clipped by 1 base and J by 4 bases; unmatched bases: 4. In germline, CDR1 is SGHTA, CDR2 FQGNSA. The CDR3 runs 14 residues. The CDR3 DNA reads as TGTGCCAGCAGCTTAGGAGCGGGGCCGTACGAGCAGTACTTC. Protein product: CASSLGAGPYEQYF. The full variable domain, with the rest looked up from reference TRBV7-2 and TRBJ2-7, is GAGVSQSPSNKVTEKGKDVELRCDPISGHTALYWYRQSLGQGLEFLIYFQGNSAPDKSGLPSDRFSAERTGGSVSTLTIQRTQQEDSAVYLCASSLGAGPYEQYFGPGTRLTVT.